This T cell receptor (beta chain) was identified during a study of T cell repertoires in cytomegalovirus infection. TCRdb re-analysed the reads in MiXCR, keeping a single row per CDR3 protein. The sample comprises hundreds of thousands of distinct CDR3 sequences, approximately 24% of which are singletons, and roughly 8% rests with the top ten. In this sample, this clonotype turned up many times. The germline gives CDR1 SGHVS, CDR2 FNYEAQ. Trimming pared 5 bases from V and 2 bases from J, leaving 19 bases between. This CDR3 contains 17 residues. The receptor was derived from a human donor in good health (CMV status not recorded). Some clones in this sample may be carry-over from other donors' samples. The chain recombines TRBV7-6 with TRBJ2-1; unclear D gene. Specimen: CD8+ T cells from PBMCs. The CDR3 DNA reads TGTGCCAGCAGCCATGCGACCGGCGAAGGACCCTACAATGAGCAGTTCTTC. Translation: CASSHATGEGPYNEQFF.